Below are 24 T cell receptor beta chains sequenced from a single sample in a study of blood T cell repertoires in COVID-19. Sequencing used immunoSEQ multiplex PCR; TCRdb keeps in-frame clones, though not all of them. The sample lists around 67,000 clones, around 88% occurring once. Sequencing was done on a sample of peripheral blood. These TCRs come from an elderly woman with active or convalescent COVID-19.

This chain connects TRBV2 to TRBJ2-3; no clear D. CDR3 size: 13 residues. Trimming took off 7 bases at V and 5 bases at J, with 13 bases between the two ends. Germline assignment: CDR1 SNHLY and CDR2 FYNNEI. CDR3 region: CASTNGFEDTQYF. The CDR3 nucleotides read TGTGCCAGCACTAACGGGTTCGAAGATACGCAGTATTTT.

This clone was detected only once. The CDR3 here is CASSPKRSGMYNEQFF. The CDR3 bases are TGTGCCAGCAGCCCCAAGAGAAGCGGGATGTACAATGAGCAGTTCTTC. The J gene is TRBJ2-1, the V gene TRBV7-3; the match to TRBD2 covers 7 bases. Germline V gene lookup returns CDR1 SGHTA and CDR2 FQGTGA. This CDR3 contains 16 residues. V shed 5 bases, J shed 4 bases, and the junction held 11 bases outside the gene matches.

V usage is TRBV7-8 and J usage is TRBJ1-1, with unresolved D. Deletions cut 1 base from V and 3 bases from J, with 6 bases between. Per germline, CDR1 SGHVS and CDR2 FQNEAQ. The CDR3 runs 13 residues. The CDR3 bases are TGTGCCAGCAGCTTAGAGGGAGACACTGAAGCTTTCTTT. This codes for CASSLEGDTEAFF.

The rearrangement uses TRBV2 and TRBJ2-7; weak D call: TRBD2 (5 bases). CDR1 is SNHLY, CDR2 FYNNEI, per germline. The CDR3 spans 14 residues. V lost 4 bases and J 2 bases, leaving 12 bases between the germline ends. CDR3 DNA: TGTGCCAGCAGTGGAGGGAAGGAACCCTACGAGCAGTACTTC. It translates to CASSGGKEPYEQYF. The whole variable domain, remainder taken from reference TRBV2 and TRBJ2-7, is EPEVTQTPSHQVTQMGQEVILRCVPISNHLYFYWYRQILGQKVEFLVSFYNNEISEKSEIFDDQFSVERPDGSNFTLKIRSTKLEDSAMYFCASSGGKEPYEQYFGPGTRLTVT.

This sequence joins TRBV2 and TRBJ1-5; 9 bases align to TRBD1. Germline lookup yields CDR1 SNHLY and CDR2 FYNNEI. The trim removed 1 base at V and 8 bases at J, leaving 3 bases unmatched. The length of the CDR3 is 14 residues. CDR3 DNA: TGTGCCAGCAGTGAAGACAGGGGGCTTAAGCCCCAGCATTTT. Translated: CASSEDRGLKPQHF.

J is TRBJ2-7 and V is TRBV10-3, with D possibly matching TRBD2 (6 bases). V dropped 8 bases and J dropped 0 bases, with 14 bases sitting between them. This CDR3 contains 14 residues. CDR1 is ENHRY and CDR2 is SYGVKD in the germline V gene. For the CDR3, the DNA is TGTGCCATCGGAGCGGGTCTGAGCTCCTACGAGCAGTACTTC. Protein product: CAIGAGLSSYEQYF.

V gene TRBV10-2 combines with J gene TRBJ1-5; TRBD1 matches 9 bases. Germline CDR1 WSHSY, CDR2 SAAADI. V was pared by 4 bases and J by 6 bases, with 7 bases of the junction left unmatched. The CDR3 spans 15 residues. The CDR3 loop is CASSVTGGLGQPQHF. CDR3 bases: TGCGCCAGCAGTGTAACAGGGGGCTTAGGTCAGCCCCAGCATTTT.

The V call is TRBV9, the J call TRBJ2-6; D is possibly TRBD2 (7 bases). This CDR3 spans 19 amino acids. V was pared by 3 bases and J by 1 base, with 20 bases between. Germline CDR1 is SGDLS and CDR2 is YYNGEE. The CDR3 loop reads CASSGGGPKGASGANVLTF. CDR3 DNA sequence: TGTGCCAGCAGCGGGGGGGGCCCCAAAGGCGCTTCTGGGGCCAACGTCCTGACTTTC.

The chain uses TRBV18 and TRBJ2-5; 13 nucleotides agree with TRBD2. Germline V gene lookup returns CDR1 KGHSH and CDR2 LQKENI. After removal of 4 bases from V and 4 bases from J, the junction contained 0 bases not matched to a gene. The CDR3 totals 14 residues. In DNA form, the CDR3 reads TGTGCCAGCTCACGACTAGCGGGGGGAGAGACCCAGTACTTC. Translating it yields CASSRLAGGETQYF.

This rearrangement joins TRBV19 to TRBJ2-6; D not resolved. CDR3 size: 15 residues. The germline V and J ends were trimmed by 6 bases and 0 bases, with 9 bases remaining between them. The germline V gene has CDR1 LNHDA and CDR2 SQIVND (reference sequence). The CDR3 is CASSHLPSGANVLTF. The CDR3 nucleotides are TGTGCCAGTAGCCATCTACCCTCTGGGGCCAACGTCCTGACTTTC.

The chain employs TRBV7-2 and TRBJ2-7; 9 bases align to TRBD2. Looked up from germline, CDR1 is SGHTA and CDR2 is FQGNSA. V lost 0 bases to trimming and J lost 4 bases; unmatched junction nucleotides: 7. The CDR3 contains 16 residues. CDR3 sequence: CASSLAARGRVYEQYF. The CDR3 DNA follows: TGTGCCAGCAGCTTAGCGGCCCGCGGGAGGGTTTACGAGCAGTACTTC.

J is TRBJ2-2 and V is TRBV7-9; D call uncertain. V was clipped by 5 bases and J by 6 bases, with 13 bases between them. Per the germline V gene, CDR1 is SEHNR and CDR2 is FQNEAQ (reference sequence). This CDR3 contains 14 residues. CDR3 region: CASSPPGVSGELFF. CDR3 nucleotides: TGTGCCAGCAGCCCCCCCGGTGTGTCCGGGGAGCTGTTTTTT.

The V call is TRBV19, the J call TRBJ1-5; no reliable D call. Germline-derived CDR1 and CDR2 are LNHDA and SQIVND (reference sequence). This CDR3 comprises 14 residues. V was cut by 1 base and J by 5 bases, with 9 bases left in between. Here the CDR3 DNA reads TGTGCCAGTAGTATAGCATTCGGGGATCAGCCCCAGCATTTT. Encoded protein: CASSIAFGDQPQHF.

The gene calls are TRBV6-2 or TRBV6-3 and TRBJ1-2, with D unclear. Germline V gene data show CDR1 as MNHEY and CDR2 as SVGEGT. The CDR3 extends over 13 amino acids. Trimming removed 1 base from V and 8 bases from J, with 11 bases in between. DNA of the CDR3: TGTGCCAGCAGTTACTACCGGAGCGGGGGCTACACCTTC. Its translation: CASSYYRSGGYTF.

This chain links TRBV27 with TRBJ1-2, with 8 bases lining up with TRBD1. From germline, CDR1 is MNHEY and CDR2 SMNVEV (reference sequence). Trimming cost V 5 bases and J 0 bases; bases outside gene matches: 8. This CDR3 spans 16 amino acids. CDR3 amino acids: CASSPRTGTTNYGYTF. The CDR3 DNA reads TGTGCCAGCAGTCCTAGGACAGGGACTACTAACTATGGCTACACCTTC.

The CDR3 DNA reads TGTGCCAGCAGCTTAGAAGAGGGCGGGGGTAGGCCTAGCGGGCCGACGCAGTATTTT. Translating it yields CASSLEEGGGRPSGPTQYF. The chain combines TRBV7-8 with TRBJ2-3; TRBD2 matches at 8 bases. Trimming removed 1 base from V and 9 bases from J; junction bases left unmatched: 21. There are 19 residues in the CDR3. Germline V lookup: CDR1 SGHVS, CDR2 FQNEAQ.

This clone was picked up one time. The genes are TRBV5-3 and TRBJ2-4, with D perhaps matching TRBD2 (6 bases). TRBV5-3 is flagged as an ORF with uncertain function. The CDR3 totals 17 residues. Trimming shortened V by 4 bases and J by 1 base, and 18 bases separated the two germline ends. CDR3 sequence: CARSAGPRGWAKNIQYF. CDR3 DNA: TGTGCCAGAAGCGCGGGACCCCGGGGGTGGGCCAAAAACATTCAGTACTTC.

The CDR3 bases are TGTGCCAGCAGTAGAGACAGGGTGGGTGGGTTTGGCCAAGAGACCCAGTACTTC. Its translation: CASSRDRVGGFGQETQYF. The chain joins TRBV6-2 or TRBV6-3 to TRBJ2-5, with TRBD1 identical over 7 bases. Germline trimming cut 5 bases from V and 1 base from J; bases unmatched to any gene: 16. The length of the CDR3 is 18 residues. CDR1 is MNHEY and CDR2 is SVGEGT in the germline V gene.

The J gene is TRBJ2-6, the V gene TRBV7-2, with a tentative D call TRBD2 (5 bases). Trimming removed 2 bases at V and 0 bases at J, with 5 bases between. CDR1 and CDR2 from the germline V gene are SGHTA and FQGNSA. This CDR3 spans 15 amino acids. The CDR3 coding sequence is TGTGCCAGCAGCTTACGGGACTCTGGGGCCAACGTCCTGACTTTC. This codes for CASSLRDSGANVLTF.

This chain links TRBV29-1 with TRBJ2-3; D ambiguous. The CDR3 totals 12 residues. In germline, CDR1 is SQVTM, CDR2 ANQGSEA. V was cut by 3 bases and J by 5 bases, with 9 bases left in between. The CDR3 here is CSVDFPRDTQYF. The DNA for the CDR3 is TGCAGCGTTGATTTCCCCAGAGATACGCAGTATTTT.

The gene calls are TRBV27 and TRBJ1-4; 10 positions agree with TRBD1. The CDR3 consists of 15 residues. Germline assignment: CDR1 MNHEY and CDR2 SMNVEV (reference sequence). V lost 5 bases and J lost 7; bases outside the gene matches: 7. CDR3 in amino acids: CASSGTGAGREKLFF. CDR3 in DNA: TGTGCCAGCAGTGGGACAGGGGCTGGTCGTGAAAAACTGTTTTTT.

The chain carries TRBV24-1 and TRBJ2-5; 9 nucleotides match TRBD1. CDR1 KGHDR and CDR2 SFDVKD come from the germline V gene. Unmatched junction bases numbered 6, after V lost 3 bases and J lost 5 bases. CDR3 length: 15 residues. The CDR3 nucleotides are TGTGCCACCAGTGATGTACAGGGGGCCGTGGAGACCCAGTACTTC. The encoded protein is CATSDVQGAVETQYF.

This sequence joins TRBV5-4 and TRBJ1-3; 8 nucleotides line up with TRBD1. With V trimmed by 3 bases and J by 2 bases, 1 base remained unmatched. CDR3 length: 14 amino acids. CDR1 is SGHNT and CDR2 is YYREEE in the germline V gene (reference sequence). CDR3 bases: TGTGCCAGCAGCTCGACAGGGGCTGGAAACACCATATATTTT. The encoded protein is CASSSTGAGNTIYF.

The rearrangement joins TRBV5-1 to TRBJ2-3; D may be TRBD1 (5 bases). Germline loops: CDR1 SGHRS, CDR2 YFSETQ. This CDR3 is 14 amino acids long. Trimming removed 2 bases from V and 2 bases from J, with 9 bases in between. The CDR3 nucleotides read TGCGCCAGCAGCTTACAGGTGACCACAGATACGCAGTATTTT. Its protein product is CASSLQVTTDTQYF.